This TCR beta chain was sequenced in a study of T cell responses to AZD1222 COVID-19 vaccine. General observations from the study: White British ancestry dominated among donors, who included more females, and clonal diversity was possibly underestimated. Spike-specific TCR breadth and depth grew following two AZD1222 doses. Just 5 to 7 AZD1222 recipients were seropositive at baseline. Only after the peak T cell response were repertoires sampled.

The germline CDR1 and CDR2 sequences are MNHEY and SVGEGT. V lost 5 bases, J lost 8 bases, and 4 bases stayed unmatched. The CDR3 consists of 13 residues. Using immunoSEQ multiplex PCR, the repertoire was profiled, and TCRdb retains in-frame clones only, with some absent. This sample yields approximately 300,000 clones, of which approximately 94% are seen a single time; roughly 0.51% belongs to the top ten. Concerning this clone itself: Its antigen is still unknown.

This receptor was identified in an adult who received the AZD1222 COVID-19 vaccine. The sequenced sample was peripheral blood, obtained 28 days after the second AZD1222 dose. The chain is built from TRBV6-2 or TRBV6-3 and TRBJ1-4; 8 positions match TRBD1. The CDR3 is CASSDRGGEKLFF. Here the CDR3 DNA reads TGTGCCAGCAGTGACAGGGGCGGGGAAAAACTGTTTTTT.